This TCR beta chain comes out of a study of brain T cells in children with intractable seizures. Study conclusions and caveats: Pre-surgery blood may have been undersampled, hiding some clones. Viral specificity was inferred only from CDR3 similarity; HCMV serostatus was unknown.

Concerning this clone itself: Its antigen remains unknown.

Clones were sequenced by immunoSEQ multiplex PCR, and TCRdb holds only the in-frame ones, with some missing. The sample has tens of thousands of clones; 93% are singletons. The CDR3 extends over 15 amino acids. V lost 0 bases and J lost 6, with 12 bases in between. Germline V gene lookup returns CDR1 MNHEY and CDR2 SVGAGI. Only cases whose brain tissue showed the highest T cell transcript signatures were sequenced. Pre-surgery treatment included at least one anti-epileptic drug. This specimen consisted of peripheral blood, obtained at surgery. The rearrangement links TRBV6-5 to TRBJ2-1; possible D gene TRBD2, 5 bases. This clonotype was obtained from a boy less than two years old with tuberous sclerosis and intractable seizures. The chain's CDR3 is CASSYSPSPGNEQFF. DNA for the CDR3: TGTGCCAGCAGTTACTCGCCTAGCCCTGGCAATGAGCAGTTCTTC.